The entry below describes one T cell receptor (beta chain). Libraries were prepared by immunoSEQ multiplex PCR; TCRdb keeps only in-frame clonotypes and omits some of them. Of about 36,000 clones in the sample, about nine tenths are singletons; the top ten hold 0.45% to 0.5%. This sample is part of a study of T cell changes during pregnancy in multiple sclerosis. The CDR3 has 16 amino acids. The junction had 3 bases not matched to a gene; V was cut back by 0 bases and J by 4 bases. CDR1 is MNHEY and CDR2 is SVGAGI in the germline V gene. The V and J genes are TRBV6-5 and TRBJ2-2; the match to TRBD2 covers 9 bases. This receptor was obtained from a female donor in good health, enrolled as a control in a pregnancy study. The sample consisted of CD4+ T cells from peripheral blood mononuclear cells, taken in the second trimester of pregnancy. CDR3 sequence: CASSYSGGRGTGELFF. DNA for the CDR3: TGTGCCAGCAGTTACTCTGGCGGGAGGGGCACCGGGGAGCTGTTTTTT.